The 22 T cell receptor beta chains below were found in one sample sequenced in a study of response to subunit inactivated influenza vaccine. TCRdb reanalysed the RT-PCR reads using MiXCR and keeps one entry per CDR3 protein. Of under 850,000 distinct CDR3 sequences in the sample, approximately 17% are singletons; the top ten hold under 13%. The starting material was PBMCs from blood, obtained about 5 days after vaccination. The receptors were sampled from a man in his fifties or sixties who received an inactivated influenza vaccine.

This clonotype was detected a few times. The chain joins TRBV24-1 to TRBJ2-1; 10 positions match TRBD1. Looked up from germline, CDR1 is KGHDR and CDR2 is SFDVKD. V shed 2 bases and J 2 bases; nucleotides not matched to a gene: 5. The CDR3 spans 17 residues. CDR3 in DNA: TGTGCCACCAGTGATTCGCCGGGGACAGGGGCCTACAATGAGCAGTTCTTC. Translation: CATSDSPGTGAYNEQFF.

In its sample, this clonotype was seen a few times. The CDR3 sequence: CSARRREGGTDTQYF. The CDR3, as DNA: TGCAGTGCTAGACGGCGGGAGGGAGGCACAGATACGCAGTATTTT. The V call is TRBV20-1, the J call TRBJ2-3, with 9 bases identical to TRBD2. The V gene's germline CDR1 is DFQATT and CDR2 SNEGSKA (reference sequence). CDR3 size: 15 residues. V shed 2 bases, J shed 1 base, and the junction held 4 bases outside the gene matches.

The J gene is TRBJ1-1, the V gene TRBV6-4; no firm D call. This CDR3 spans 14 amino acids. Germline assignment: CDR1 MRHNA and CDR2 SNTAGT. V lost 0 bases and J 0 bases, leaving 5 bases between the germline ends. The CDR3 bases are TGTGCCAGCAGTGACTCTAACCTGAACACTGAAGCTTTCTTT. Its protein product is CASSDSNLNTEAFF.

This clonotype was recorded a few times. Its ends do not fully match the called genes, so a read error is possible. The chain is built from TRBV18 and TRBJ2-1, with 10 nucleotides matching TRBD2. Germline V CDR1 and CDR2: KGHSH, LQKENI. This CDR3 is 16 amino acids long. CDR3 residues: CASSPPKREGYNKQFF. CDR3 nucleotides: TGTGCCAGCTCACCACCGAAGCGGGAGGGCTACAATAAGCAGTTCTTC.

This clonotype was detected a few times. The CDR3 loop is CSARALSGELFF. The CDR3 DNA sequence: TGCAGTGCTAGGGCGTTGAGCGGGGAGCTGTTTTTT. The chain has TRBV20-1 and TRBJ2-2; D call uncertain. Germline V lookup: CDR1 DFQATT, CDR2 SNEGSKA (reference sequence). This CDR3 comprises 12 residues. V gave up 3 bases and J gave up 7 bases, with 9 bases separating them.

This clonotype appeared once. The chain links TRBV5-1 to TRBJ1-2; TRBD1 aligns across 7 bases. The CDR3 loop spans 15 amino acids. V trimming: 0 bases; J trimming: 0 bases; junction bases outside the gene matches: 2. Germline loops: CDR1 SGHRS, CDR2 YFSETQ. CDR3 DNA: TGCGCCAGCAGCTTGGGAGGGACAGCTAACTATGGCTACACCTTC. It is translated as CASSLGGTANYGYTF.

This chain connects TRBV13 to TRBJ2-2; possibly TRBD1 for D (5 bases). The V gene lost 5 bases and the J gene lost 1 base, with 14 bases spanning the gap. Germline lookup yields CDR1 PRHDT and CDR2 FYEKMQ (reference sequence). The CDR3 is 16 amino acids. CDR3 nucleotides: TGTGCCAGCAGCAACGACAGTTACCGGAACACCGGGGAGCTGTTTTTT. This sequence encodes CASSNDSYRNTGELFF.

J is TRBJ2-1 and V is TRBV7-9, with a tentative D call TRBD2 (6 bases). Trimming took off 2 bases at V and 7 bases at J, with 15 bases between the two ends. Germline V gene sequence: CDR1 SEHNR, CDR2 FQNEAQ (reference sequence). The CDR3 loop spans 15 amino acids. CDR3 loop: CASSLIGGAGNEQFF. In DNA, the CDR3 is TGTGCCAGCAGCTTAATTGGCGGGGCTGGGAATGAGCAGTTCTTC.

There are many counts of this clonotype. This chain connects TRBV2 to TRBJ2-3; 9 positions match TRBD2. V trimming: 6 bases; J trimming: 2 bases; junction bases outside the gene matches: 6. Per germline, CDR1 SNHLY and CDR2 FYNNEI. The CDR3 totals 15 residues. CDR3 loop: CASRTGTSNTDTQYF. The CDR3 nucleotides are TGTGCCAGCAGGACCGGGACTAGCAACACAGATACGCAGTATTTT.

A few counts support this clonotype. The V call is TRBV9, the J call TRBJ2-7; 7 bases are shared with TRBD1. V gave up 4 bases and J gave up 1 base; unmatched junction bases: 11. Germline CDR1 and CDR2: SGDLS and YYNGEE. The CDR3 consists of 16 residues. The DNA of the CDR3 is TGTGCCAGCAGCCCCTCTAAGACAGGGACGTCCTACGAGCAGTACTTC. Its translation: CASSPSKTGTSYEQYF. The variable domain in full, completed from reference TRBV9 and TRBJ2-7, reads DSGVTQTPKHLITATGQRVTLRCSPRSGDLSVYWYQQSLDQGLQFLIQYYNGEERAKGNILERFSAQQFPDLHSELNLSSLELGDSALYFCASSPSKTGTSYEQYFGPGTRLTVT.

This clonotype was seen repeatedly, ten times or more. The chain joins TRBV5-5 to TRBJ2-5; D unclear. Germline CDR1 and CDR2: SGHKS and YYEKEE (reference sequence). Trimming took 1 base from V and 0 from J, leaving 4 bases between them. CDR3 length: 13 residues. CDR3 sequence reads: CASSLIDQETQYF. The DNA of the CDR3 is TGTGCCAGCAGCTTGATAGACCAAGAGACCCAGTACTTC.

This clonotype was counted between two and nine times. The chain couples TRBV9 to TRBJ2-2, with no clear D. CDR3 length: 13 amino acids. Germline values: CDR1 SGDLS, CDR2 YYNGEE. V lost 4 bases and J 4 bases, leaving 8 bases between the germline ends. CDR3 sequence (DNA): TGTGCCAGCAGCCCCCATTTCACCGGGGAGCTGTTTTTT. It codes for CASSPHFTGELFF. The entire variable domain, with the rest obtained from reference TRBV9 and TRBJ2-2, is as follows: DSGVTQTPKHLITATGQRVTLRCSPRSGDLSVYWYQQSLDQGLQFLIQYYNGEERAKGNILERFSAQQFPDLHSELNLSSLELGDSALYFCASSPHFTGELFFGEGSRLTVL.

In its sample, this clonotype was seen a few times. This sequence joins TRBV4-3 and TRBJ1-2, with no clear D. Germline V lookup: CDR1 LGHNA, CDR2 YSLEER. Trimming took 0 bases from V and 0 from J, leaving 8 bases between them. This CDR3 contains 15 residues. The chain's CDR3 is CASSQEPGTNYGYTF. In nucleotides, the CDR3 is TGCGCCAGCAGCCAAGAACCAGGCACTAACTATGGCTACACCTTC.

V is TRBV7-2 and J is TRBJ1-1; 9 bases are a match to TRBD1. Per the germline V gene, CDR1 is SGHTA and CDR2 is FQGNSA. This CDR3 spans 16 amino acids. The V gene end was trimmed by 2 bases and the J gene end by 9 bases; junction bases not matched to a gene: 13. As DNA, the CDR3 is TGTGCCAGCAGCTTAACCCAGGGAGGGGGGACAGGGAAAGCTTTCTTT. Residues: CASSLTQGGGTGKAFF.

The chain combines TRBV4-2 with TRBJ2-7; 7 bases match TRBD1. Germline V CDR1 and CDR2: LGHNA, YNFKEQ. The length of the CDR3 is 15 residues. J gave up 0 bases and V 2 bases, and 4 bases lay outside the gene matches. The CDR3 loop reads CASSQLRDSSYEQYF. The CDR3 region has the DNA TGTGCCAGCAGCCAACTCCGGGACAGCTCCTACGAGCAGTACTTC.

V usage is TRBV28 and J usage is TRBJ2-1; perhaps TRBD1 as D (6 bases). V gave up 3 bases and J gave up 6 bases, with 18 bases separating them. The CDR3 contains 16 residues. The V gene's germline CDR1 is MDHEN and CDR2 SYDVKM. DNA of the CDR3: TGTGCCAGCAGTTTTCCATCAGGGGCTTCGACCAATGAGCAGTTCTTC. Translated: CASSFPSGASTNEQFF. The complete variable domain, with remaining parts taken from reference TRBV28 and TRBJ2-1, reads DVKVTQSSRYLVKRTGEKVFLECVQDMDHENMFWYRQDPGLGLRLIYFSYDVKMKEKGDIPEGYSVSREKKERFSLILESASTNQTSMYLCASSFPSGASTNEQFFGPGTRLTVL.

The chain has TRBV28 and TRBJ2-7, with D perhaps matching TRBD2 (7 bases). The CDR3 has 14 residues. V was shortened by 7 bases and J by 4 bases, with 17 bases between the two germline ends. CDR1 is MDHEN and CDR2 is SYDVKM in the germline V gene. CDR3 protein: CASTLGGGVYEQYF. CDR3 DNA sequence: TGTGCCAGCACCCTCGGAGGGGGGGTATACGAGCAGTACTTC.

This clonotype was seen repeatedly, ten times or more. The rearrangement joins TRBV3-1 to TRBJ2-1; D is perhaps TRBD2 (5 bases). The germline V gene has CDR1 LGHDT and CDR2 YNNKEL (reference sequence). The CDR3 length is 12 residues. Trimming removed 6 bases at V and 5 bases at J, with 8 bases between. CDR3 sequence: CASRLEDNEQFF. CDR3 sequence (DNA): TGTGCCAGCAGACTAGAGGACAATGAGCAGTTCTTC.

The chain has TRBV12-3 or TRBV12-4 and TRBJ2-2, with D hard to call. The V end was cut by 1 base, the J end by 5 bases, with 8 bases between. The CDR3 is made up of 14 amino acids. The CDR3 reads CASSLVTVTGELFF. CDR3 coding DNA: TGTGCCAGCAGTTTAGTTACGGTAACCGGGGAGCTGTTTTTT.

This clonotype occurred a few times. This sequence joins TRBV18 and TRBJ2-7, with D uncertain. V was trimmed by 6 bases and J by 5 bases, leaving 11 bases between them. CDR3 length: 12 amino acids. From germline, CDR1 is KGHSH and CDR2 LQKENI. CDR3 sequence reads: CASSPTWDEQYF. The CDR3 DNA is TGTGCCAGCTCCCCCACCTGGGACGAGCAGTACTTC. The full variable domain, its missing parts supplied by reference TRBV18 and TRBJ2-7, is NAGVMQNPRHLVRRRGQEARLRCSPMKGHSHVYWYRQLPEEGLKFMVYLQKENIIDESGMPKERFSAEFPKEGPSILRIQQVVRGDSAAYFCASSPTWDEQYFGPGTRLTVT.

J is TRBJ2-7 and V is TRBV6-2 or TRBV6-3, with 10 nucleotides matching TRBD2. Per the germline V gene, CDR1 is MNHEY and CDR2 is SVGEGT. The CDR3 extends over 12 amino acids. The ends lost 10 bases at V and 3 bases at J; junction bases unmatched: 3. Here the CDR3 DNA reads TGTGCCATCGGGACTAGCGTCTACGAGCAGTACTTC. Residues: CAIGTSVYEQYF.

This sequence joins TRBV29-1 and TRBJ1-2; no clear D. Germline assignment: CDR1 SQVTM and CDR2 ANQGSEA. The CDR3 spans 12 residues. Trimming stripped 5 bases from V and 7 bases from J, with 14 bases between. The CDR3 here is CSVRATVGGYTF. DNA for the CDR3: TGCAGCGTTCGGGCGACGGTTGGTGGCTACACCTTC.